The present T cell receptor beta chain was sequenced within a study of T cells after yellow fever vaccination. Study in general: With SMART-Seq v4 Ultra Low Input, the fractions containing low cell numbers were prepared.

This clonotype was observed a handful of times. Its specificity is not known. Study observations and caveats: The secondary T-cell response peaked on day 5, not day 15, but was weaker. Within FACS-sorted repertoires, abundant clonotypes contaminating from the bulk population could be present.

The CDR3 extends over 15 amino acids. The germline V gene has CDR1 SGHRS and CDR2 YFSETQ. V was pared by 5 bases and J by 0 bases, with 12 bases between. In making TCR cDNA, 5'RACE template switching added a universal primer site and UMIs to it. TCRdb reanalysed the 5' RACE reads using MiXCR and keeps one entry per CDR3 protein. The sample holds around 610,000 distinct CDR3 sequences; approximately 12% are singletons and the top ten take about 14%. This specimen consisted of PBMCs, obtained on the day of the yellow fever booster vaccination. This rearrangement joins TRBV5-1 to TRBJ2-1; weak D call: TRBD2 (5 bases). The clonotype comes from a man younger than 45 who received the YFV17D yellow fever vaccine. The CDR3 DNA is TGCGCCAGCAGAAAACCTGGGAGCTCCTACAATGAGCAGTTCTTC. This encodes CASRKPGSSYNEQFF.